This is a list of T cell receptor beta chains from one sample in a study of T cell changes during pregnancy in multiple sclerosis. TCRdb's copy holds only in-frame clones and misses some; the assay was immunoSEQ multiplex PCR. The sample has approximately 62,000 clones; roughly 93% are singletons. This material consisted of CD8+ T cells from peripheral blood mononuclear cells, taken in the second trimester of pregnancy. Receptors were obtained from a female donor with multiple sclerosis, enrolled in a pregnancy study. CDR3s include the opening cysteine and the closing phenylalanine or tryptophan. D genes are given only for firm matches. The listing skips clone size in some rows; elsewhere it reads once, few, many or a size class.

abundance | d_gene | j_gene | v_gene | CDR3aa | CDR3nt
once | NA | TRBJ2-2 | TRBV9 | CASSVGGGLGTGELFF | TGTGCCAGCAGCGTCGGCGGAGGGCTGGGCACCGGGGAGCTGTTTTTT
NA | NA | TRBJ2-7 | TRBV2 | CASRDAGIEQYF | TGTGCCAGCAGAGACGCAGGGATCGAGCAGTACTTC
NA | NA | TRBJ2-2 | TRBV28 | CASSVRGTGELFF | TGTGCCAGCAGTGTTAGGGGGACCGGGGAGCTGTTTTTT
NA | NA | TRBJ1-5 | TRBV4-2 | CASSQVGAGDQPQHF | TGTGCCAGCAGCCAAGTAGGGGCAGGGGATCAGCCCCAGCATTTT
NA | NA | TRBJ2-1 | TRBV7-8 | CASSAGQLYNEQFF | TGTGCCAGCAGCGCCGGACAGTTGTACAATGAGCAGTTCTTC
NA | NA | TRBJ2-2 | TRBV30 | CALRERSTGELFF | TGTGCCTTACGAGAGAGGAGCACCGGGGAGCTGTTTTTT
once | NA | TRBJ1-5 | TRBV6-1 | CASSETRQDLNQPQHF | TGTGCCAGCAGTGAAACCCGACAGGACCTTAATCAGCCCCAGCATTTT
NA | NA | TRBJ1-2 | TRBV19 | CASIDILNFNYGYTF | TGTGCCAGTATTGACATATTGAATTTTAACTATGGCTACACCTTC
NA | TRBD2 | TRBJ2-1 | TRBV18 | CASSPIAGAGEQFF | TGTGCCAGCTCACCGATAGCGGGGGCCGGTGAGCAGTTCTTC
NA | NA | TRBJ1-5 | TRBV6-5 | CASRATGINQPQHF | TGTGCCAGCAGGGCCACAGGGATCAATCAGCCCCAGCATTTT
NA | NA | TRBJ2-5 | TRBV11-3 | CASSLGTAETQYF | TGTGCCAGCAGCTTAGGGACAGCAGAGACCCAGTACTTC
NA | TRBD1 | TRBJ2-6 | TRBV5-1 | CASSLGDRQISGANVLTF | TGCGCCAGCAGCTTGGGGGACAGGCAGATCTCTGGGGCCAACGTCCTGACTTTC
once | NA | TRBJ2-7 | TRBV5-8 | CASSFPGDGTYEQYF | TGTGCCAGCAGCTTCCCAGGGGATGGAACCTACGAGCAGTACTTC
NA | TRBD2 | TRBJ2-1 | TRBV5-5 | CASSLGRRLAGYNEQFF | TGTGCCAGCAGCTTGGGCCGTCGGCTAGCGGGTTACAATGAGCAGTTCTTC
once | TRBD1 | TRBJ1-1 | TRBV13 | CASSGSRDRGTEAFF | TGTGCCAGCAGTGGGTCCCGAGACAGGGGCACTGAAGCTTTCTTT
once | TRBD1 | TRBJ2-1 | TRBV7-9 | CASSSSTGEYEQFF | TGTGCCAGCAGCTCTTCCACAGGGGAATATGAGCAGTTCTTC
NA | NA | TRBJ1-4 | TRBV27 | CASSLLARGANEKLFF | TGTGCCAGCAGTTTATTGGCCAGGGGAGCTAATGAAAAACTGTTTTTT
once | NA | TRBJ2-5 | TRBV7-9 | CASSSRETQYF | TGTGCCAGCAGCTCGAGGGAGACCCAGTACTTC
NA | TRBD1 | TRBJ1-5 | TRBV15 | CATSRGTGGHQPQHF | TGTGCCACCAGCAGGGGTACAGGGGGCCATCAGCCCCAGCATTTT
NA | NA | TRBJ1-4 | TRBV28 | CASRPTGNNEKLFF | TGTGCCAGCCGCCCGACAGGAAATAATGAAAAACTGTTTTTT
NA | NA | TRBJ2-1 | TRBV27 | CASCRGESSYNEQFF | TGTGCCAGCTGCAGGGGGGAGAGCTCCTACAATGAGCAGTTCTTC
NA | TRBD1 | TRBJ2-7 | TRBV4-1 | CASSQKTGTGPSEQYF | TGCGCCAGCAGCCAGAAAACCGGGACAGGGCCTAGCGAGCAGTACTTC
NA | TRBD2 | TRBJ2-7 | TRBV7-9 | CASSSSSGTSIYEQYF | TGTGCCAGCAGCTCATCATCCGGGACTAGCATCTACGAGCAGTACTTC
NA | NA | TRBJ2-7 | TRBV9 | CASSTTGTSEQYF | TGTGCCAGCAGCACCACAGGGACCAGCGAGCAGTACTTC
NA | TRBD2 | TRBJ2-3 | TRBV27 | CASSTLWGLAGVEDTQYF | TGTGCCAGCAGTACGTTATGGGGACTAGCGGGAGTTGAGGATACGCAGTATTTT
NA | TRBD2 | TRBJ2-3 | TRBV27 | CASSPGGGGITDTQYF | TGTGCCAGCAGTCCGGGAGGGGGGGGGATCACAGATACGCAGTATTTT